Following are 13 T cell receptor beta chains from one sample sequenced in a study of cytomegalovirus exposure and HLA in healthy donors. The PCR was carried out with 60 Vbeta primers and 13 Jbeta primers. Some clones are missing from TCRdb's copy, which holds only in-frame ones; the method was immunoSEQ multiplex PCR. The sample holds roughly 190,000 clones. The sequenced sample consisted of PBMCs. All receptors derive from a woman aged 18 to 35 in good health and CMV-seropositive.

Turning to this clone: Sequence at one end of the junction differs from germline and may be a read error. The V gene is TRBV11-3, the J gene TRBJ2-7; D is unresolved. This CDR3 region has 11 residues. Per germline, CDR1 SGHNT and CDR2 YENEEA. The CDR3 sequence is CASSLDGEQYF. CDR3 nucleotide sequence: TGTGCCAGCAGCCTAGACGGGGAGCAGTACTTC.

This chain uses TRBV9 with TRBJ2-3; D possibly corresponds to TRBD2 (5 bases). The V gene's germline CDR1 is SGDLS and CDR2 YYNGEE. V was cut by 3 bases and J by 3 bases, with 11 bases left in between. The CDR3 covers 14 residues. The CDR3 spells CASSGPTMTDTQYF. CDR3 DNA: TGTGCCAGCAGCGGACCGACTATGACAGATACGCAGTATTTT.

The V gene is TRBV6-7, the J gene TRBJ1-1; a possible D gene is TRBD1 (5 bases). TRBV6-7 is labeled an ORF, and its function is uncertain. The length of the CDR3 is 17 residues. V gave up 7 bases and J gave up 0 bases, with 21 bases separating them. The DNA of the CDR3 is TGTGCCAGCACTACGCAAAAGGACAAAAGGGTGAACACTGAAGCTTTCTTT. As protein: CASTTQKDKRVNTEAFF.

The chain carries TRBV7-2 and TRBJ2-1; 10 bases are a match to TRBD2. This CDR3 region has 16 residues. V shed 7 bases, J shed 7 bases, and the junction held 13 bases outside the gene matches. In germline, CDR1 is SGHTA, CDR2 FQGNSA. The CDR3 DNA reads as TGTGCCAGCATCCGGGACCCTAGCGGGGGCGGGAATGAGCAGTTCTTC. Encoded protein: CASIRDPSGGGNEQFF.

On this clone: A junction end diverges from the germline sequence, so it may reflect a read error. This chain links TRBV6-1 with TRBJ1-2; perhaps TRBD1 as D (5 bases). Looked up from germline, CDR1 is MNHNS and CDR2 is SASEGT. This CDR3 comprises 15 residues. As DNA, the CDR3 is TGTGCCAGCAGCGAAGGGTCGGTGGGACTCTATGGCTACACCTTC. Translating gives CASSEGSVGLYGYTF.

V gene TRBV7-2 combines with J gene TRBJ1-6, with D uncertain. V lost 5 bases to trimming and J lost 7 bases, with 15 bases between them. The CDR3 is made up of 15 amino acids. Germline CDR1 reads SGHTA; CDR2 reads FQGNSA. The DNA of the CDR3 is TGTGCCAGCAGCCCCCCTCGGGGAGGCAATTCACCCCTCCACTTT. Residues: CASSPPRGGNSPLHF.

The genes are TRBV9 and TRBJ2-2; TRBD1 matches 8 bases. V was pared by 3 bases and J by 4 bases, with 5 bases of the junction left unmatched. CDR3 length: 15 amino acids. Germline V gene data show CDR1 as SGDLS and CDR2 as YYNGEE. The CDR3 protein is CASSAQGAGTGELFF. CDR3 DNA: TGTGCCAGCAGCGCGCAGGGGGCGGGCACCGGGGAGCTGTTTTTT.

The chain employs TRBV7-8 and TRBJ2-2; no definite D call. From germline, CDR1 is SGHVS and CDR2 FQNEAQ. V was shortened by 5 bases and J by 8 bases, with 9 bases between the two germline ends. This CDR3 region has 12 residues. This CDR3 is CASSLRRGELFF. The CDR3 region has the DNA TGTGCCAGCAGCCTACGCCGAGGGGAGCTGTTTTTT.

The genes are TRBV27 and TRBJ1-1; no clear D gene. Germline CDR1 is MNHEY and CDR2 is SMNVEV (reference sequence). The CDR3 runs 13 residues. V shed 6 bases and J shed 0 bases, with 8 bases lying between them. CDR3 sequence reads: CASRYQVNTEAFF. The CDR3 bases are TGTGCCAGCAGGTATCAGGTGAACACTGAAGCTTTCTTT.

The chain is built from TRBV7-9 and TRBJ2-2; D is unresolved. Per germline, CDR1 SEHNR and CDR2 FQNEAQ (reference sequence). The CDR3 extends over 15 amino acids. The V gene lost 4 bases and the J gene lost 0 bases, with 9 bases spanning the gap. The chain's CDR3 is CASSSLRSNTGELFF. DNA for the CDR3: TGTGCCAGCAGCTCTCTGCGCTCGAACACCGGGGAGCTGTTTTTT. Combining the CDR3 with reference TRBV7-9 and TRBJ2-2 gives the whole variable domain DTGVSQNPRHKITKRGQNVTFRCDPISEHNRLYWYRQTLGQGPEFLTYFQNEAQLEKSRLLSDRFSAERPKGSFSTLEIQRTEQGDSAMYLCASSSLRSNTGELFFGEGSRLTVL.

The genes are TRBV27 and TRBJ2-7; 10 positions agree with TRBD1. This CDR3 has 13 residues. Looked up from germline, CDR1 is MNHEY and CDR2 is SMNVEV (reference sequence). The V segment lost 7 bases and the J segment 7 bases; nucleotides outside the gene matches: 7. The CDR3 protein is CASMRDRGWEQYF. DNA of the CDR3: TGTGCCAGCATGAGGGACAGGGGATGGGAGCAGTACTTC.

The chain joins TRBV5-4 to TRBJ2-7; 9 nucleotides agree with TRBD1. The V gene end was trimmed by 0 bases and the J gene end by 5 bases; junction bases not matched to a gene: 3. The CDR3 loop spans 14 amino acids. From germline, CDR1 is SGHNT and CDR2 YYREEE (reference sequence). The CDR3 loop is CASSLGDRAHEQYF. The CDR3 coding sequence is TGTGCCAGCAGCTTGGGGGACAGGGCCCACGAGCAGTACTTC.

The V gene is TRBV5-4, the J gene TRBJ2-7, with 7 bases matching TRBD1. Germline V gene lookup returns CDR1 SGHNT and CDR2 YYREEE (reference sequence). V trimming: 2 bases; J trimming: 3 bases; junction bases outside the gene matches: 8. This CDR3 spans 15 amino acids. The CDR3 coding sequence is TGTGCCAGCAGCTTCGGACAGGACGATTACTACGAGCAGTACTTC. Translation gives CASSFGQDDYYEQYF. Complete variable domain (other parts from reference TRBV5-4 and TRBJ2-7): ETGVTQSPTHLIKTRGQQVTLRCSSQSGHNTVSWYQQALGQGPQFIFQYYREEENGRGNFPPRFSGLQFPNYSSELNVNALELDDSALYLCASSFGQDDYYEQYFGPGTRLTVT.